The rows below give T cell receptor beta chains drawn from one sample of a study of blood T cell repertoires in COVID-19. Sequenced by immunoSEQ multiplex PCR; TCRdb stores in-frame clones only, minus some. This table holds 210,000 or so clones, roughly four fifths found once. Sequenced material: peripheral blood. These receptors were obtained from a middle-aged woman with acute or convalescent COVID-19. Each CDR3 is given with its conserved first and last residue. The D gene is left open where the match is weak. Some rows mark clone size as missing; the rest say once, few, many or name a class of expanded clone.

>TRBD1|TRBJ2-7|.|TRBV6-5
TGTGCCAGCAAACAGGGGGCAGTCGGCGAGCAGTACTTC
CASKQGAVGEQYF
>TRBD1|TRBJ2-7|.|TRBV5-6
TGTGCCAGCAGCTACCCGGGACAGAGCTCCTACGAGCAGTACTTC
CASSYPGQSSYEQYF
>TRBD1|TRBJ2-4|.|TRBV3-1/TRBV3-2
TGTGCCAGCAGCCAAGTGGGCGGACAGGGGACCAAAAACATTCAGTACTTC
CASSQVGGQGTKNIQYF
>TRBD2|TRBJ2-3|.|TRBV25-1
TGTGCCAGCAGTGATAGCGGGCGGAGCACAGATACGCAGTATTTT
CASSDSGRSTDTQYF
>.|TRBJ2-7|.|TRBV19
TGTGCCAGTAGTATAGTGTCAGGAGGCTCCTACGAGCAGTACTTC
CASSIVSGGSYEQYF
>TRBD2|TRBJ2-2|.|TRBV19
TGTGCCAGTAGTAAGCTAGCGGGGGCCTTAACCGGGGAGCTGTTTTTT
CASSKLAGALTGELFF
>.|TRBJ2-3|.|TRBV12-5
TGTGCTAGTGGGTATCCGTGGGCCACCTCTTCCGCAGATACGCAGTATTTT
CASGYPWATSSADTQYF
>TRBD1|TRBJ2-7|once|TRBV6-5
TGTGCCAGCAGTTGGTCGGGACAGGGGAAATACGAGCAGTACTTC
CASSWSGQGKYEQYF
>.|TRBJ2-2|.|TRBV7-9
TGTGCCAGCAGCTACATCCTAGACACCGGGGAGCTGTTTTTT
CASSYILDTGELFF
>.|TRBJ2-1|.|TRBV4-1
TGCGCCAGCAGCCAAAGGGTGCCCTTTCCTAGCGATGAGCAGTTCTTC
CASSQRVPFPSDEQFF
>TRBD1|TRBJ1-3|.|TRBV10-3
TGTGCCATCAGTGCCTGGACAGGGCCTAGCTCTGGAAACACCATATATTTT
CAISAWTGPSSGNTIYF
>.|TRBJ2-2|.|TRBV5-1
TGCGCCAGCAGCTCCTACAAGGACAGTGACGGGGAGCTGTTTTTT
CASSSYKDSDGELFF
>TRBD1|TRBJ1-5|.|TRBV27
TGTGCCAGCAGGGTACTCGGACAGGGAGGTCAGCCCCAGCATTTT
CASRVLGQGGQPQHF
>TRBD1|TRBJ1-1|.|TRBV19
TGTGCCAGTAGTCCTGGGACAGCATATGAAGCTTTCTTT
CASSPGTAYEAFF
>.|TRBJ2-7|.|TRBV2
TGTGCCAGCAGTGTCGCTTACAGGGTGGAGCAGTACTTC
CASSVAYRVEQYF
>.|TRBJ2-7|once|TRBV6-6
TGTGCCAGCAGTGACTCGGACACCTACGAGCAGTACTTC
CASSDSDTYEQYF
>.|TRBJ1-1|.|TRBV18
TGTGCCAGCTCACCCGGGAGAGGCACTGAAGCTTTCTTT
CASSPGRGTEAFF
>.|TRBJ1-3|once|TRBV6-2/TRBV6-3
TGTGCCAGCAGTTCCCCGGACAGCGCTGGAAACACCATATATTTT
CASSSPDSAGNTIYF
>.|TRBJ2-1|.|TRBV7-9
TGTGCCAGCAGCTTAAACGAGGGAACGATCTATGAGCAGTTCTTC
CASSLNEGTIYEQFF
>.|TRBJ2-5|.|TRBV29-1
TGCAGCTGGACTTCGGGAGAGACCCAGTACTTC
CSWTSGETQYF
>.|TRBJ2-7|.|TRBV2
TGTGCCAGCAGTATTCAGGGTTACGAGCAGTACTTC
CASSIQGYEQYF
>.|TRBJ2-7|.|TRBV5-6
TGTGCCAGCAGGGGTCAGGGTACCTACGAGCAGTACTTC
CASRGQGTYEQYF
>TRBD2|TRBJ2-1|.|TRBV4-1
TGCGCCAGCAGCCAGGTTCTACTAGCGGCCCCTGGGCTGTACAATGAGCAGTTCTTC
CASSQVLLAAPGLYNEQFF
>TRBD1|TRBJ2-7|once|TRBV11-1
TGTGCCAGCAGCACGGGACAGCTATCCTACGAGCAGTACTTC
CASSTGQLSYEQYF
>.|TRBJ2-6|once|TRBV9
TGTGCCAGCAGCGTAAGGGGGAATGGGGCCAACGTCCTGACTTTC
CASSVRGNGANVLTF
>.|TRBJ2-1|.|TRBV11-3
TGTGCCAGCAGCCGGAACAGGGCCTACAATGAGCAGTTCTTC
CASSRNRAYNEQFF
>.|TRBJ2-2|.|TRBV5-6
TGTGCCAGCAGCTTGGTAGTAGGGGTCCACACCGGGGAGCTGTTTTTT
CASSLVVGVHTGELFF
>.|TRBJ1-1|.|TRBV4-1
TGCGCCAGCAGCCAAGATTTGGGGGCGTCCACTGAAGCTTTCTTT
CASSQDLGASTEAFF
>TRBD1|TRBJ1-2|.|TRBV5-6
TGTGCCAGCAGCGTTTGGATCGGACAGGGATATGGCTACACCTTC
CASSVWIGQGYGYTF
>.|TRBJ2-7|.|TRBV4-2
TGTGCCAGCAGCCAGGAACAGACAGGCGCCTACTACGAGCAGTACTTC
CASSQEQTGAYYEQYF
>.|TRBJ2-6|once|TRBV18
TGTGCCAGCTCACCACCTTTGGCAGGGTCCCCCCCCGGGGCCAACGTCCTGACTTTC
CASSPPLAGSPPGANVLTF
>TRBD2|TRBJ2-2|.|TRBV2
TGTGCCAGCCGAGAGGGACTAGCGGGGAATCTCTATGCCGGGGAGCTGTTTTTT
CASREGLAGNLYAGELFF
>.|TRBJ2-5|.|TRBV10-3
TGTGCCAGCCGAGGGGCTAGCGATGAAGAGACCCAGTACTTC
CASRGASDEETQYF
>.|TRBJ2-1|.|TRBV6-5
TGTGCCAGCAGTTCCCGGGACTCATACGTTCCTGAGCAGTTCTTC
CASSSRDSYVPEQFF
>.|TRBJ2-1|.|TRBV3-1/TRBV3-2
TGTGCCAGCAGACCAACCGGAGGTGAGCAGTTCTTC
CASRPTGGEQFF
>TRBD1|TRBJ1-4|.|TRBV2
TGTGCCAGCAGTGAAGATACAGGGGGCAATGAAAAACTGTTTTTT
CASSEDTGGNEKLFF
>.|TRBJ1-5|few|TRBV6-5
TGTGCCAGCAGTCAAATGTCAAATCAGCCCCAGCATTTT
CASSQMSNQPQHF
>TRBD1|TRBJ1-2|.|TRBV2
TGTGCCAGCAGGGAGGGACAGGGAATCTATGGCTACACCTTC
CASREGQGIYGYTF
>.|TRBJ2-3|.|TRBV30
TGTGCCTGGAGGAAGGGGACAGATACGCAGTATTTT
CAWRKGTDTQYF
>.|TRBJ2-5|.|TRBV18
TGTGCCAGCTCACGAGGGAGGTCGGAGACCCAGTACTTC
CASSRGRSETQYF
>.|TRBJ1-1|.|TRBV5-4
TGTGCCAGCAGCTTACAGGCTCCCTTGAACACTGAAGCTTTCTTT
CASSLQAPLNTEAFF
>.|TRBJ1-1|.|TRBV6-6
TGTGCCAGCCGTCGTCGGGTCAACACTGAAGCTTTCTTT
CASRRRVNTEAFF
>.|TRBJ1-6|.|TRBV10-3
TGTGCCATCAGTGAGTCTGTCGGTTTTAATTCACCCCTCCACTTT
CAISESVGFNSPLHF
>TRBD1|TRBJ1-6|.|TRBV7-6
TGTGCCAGCAGGGGACAGGGAAATTCACCCCTCCACTTT
CASRGQGNSPLHF
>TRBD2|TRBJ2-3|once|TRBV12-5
TGTGCTAGTGGTTCCTCATTAGCGGGGGGGCCGGATACGCAGTATTTT
CASGSSLAGGPDTQYF
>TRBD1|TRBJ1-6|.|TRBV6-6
TGTGCCACCAACAGGGGTATCTCACCCCTCCACTTT
CATNRGISPLHF
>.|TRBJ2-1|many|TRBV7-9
TGTGCCAGCAGCGCCTCGGGCAGGGATGAGCAGTTCTTC
CASSASGRDEQFF
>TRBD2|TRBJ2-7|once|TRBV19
TGTGCCAGTAAGGTTTCGGTAGCGGGGTACGAGCAGTACTTC
CASKVSVAGYEQYF
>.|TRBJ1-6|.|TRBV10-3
TGTGCCATCAGGGGCAGGGAGGATTCACCCCTCCACTTT
CAIRGREDSPLHF
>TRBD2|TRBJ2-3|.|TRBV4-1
TGCGCCAGCAGCCAAGCATTTAGCGGGGGGGCTGGCACAGATACGCAGTATTTT
CASSQAFSGGAGTDTQYF
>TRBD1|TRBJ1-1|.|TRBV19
TGTGCCAGTAGTAAAGGGGACAGTACGAACACTGAAGCTTTCTTT
CASSKGDSTNTEAFF